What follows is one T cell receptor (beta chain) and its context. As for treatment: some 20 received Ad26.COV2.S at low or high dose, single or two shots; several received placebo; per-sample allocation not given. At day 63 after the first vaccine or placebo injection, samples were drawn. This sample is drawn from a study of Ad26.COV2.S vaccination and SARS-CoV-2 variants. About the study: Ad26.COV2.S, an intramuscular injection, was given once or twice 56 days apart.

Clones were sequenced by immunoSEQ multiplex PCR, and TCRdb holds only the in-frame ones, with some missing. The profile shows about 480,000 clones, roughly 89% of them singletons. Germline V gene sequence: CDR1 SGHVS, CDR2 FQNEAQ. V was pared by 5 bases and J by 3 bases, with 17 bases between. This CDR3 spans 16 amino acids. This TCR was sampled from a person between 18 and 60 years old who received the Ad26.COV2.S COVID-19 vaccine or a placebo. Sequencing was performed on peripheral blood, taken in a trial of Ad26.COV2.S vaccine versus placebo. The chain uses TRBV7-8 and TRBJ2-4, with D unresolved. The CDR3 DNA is TGTGCCAGCAGCCCCGGGCCCCTCCTGGGCAAAAACATTCAGTACTTC. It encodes CASSPGPLLGKNIQYF.